The next 31 T cell receptor beta chains were all read from a single sample in a study of OX40 agonist ivuxolimab in advanced cancers. Assay used: immunoSEQ multiplex PCR; TCRdb lists only in-frame clones, some missing. The data show about 62,000 clones, 85% seen once. This sample comprised CD4+ or CD8+ T cells sorted from blood, obtained in a trial of the OX40 agonist ivuxolimab. The receptors come from an adult with an advanced solid tumor such as melanoma, head and neck, liver or kidney cancer.

This chain uses TRBV6-1 with TRBJ1-3, with D maybe TRBD1 (6 bases). Trimming removed 3 bases from V and 0 bases from J, with 12 bases in between. CDR1 and CDR2 (germline): MNHNS, SASEGT. The CDR3 is 16 residues long. CDR3 amino acids: CASSDQQGSSGNTIYF. Here the CDR3 DNA reads TGTGCCAGCAGTGACCAACAGGGAAGCTCTGGAAACACCATATATTTT.

This rearrangement joins TRBV18 to TRBJ2-2; no clear D. Looked up from germline, CDR1 is KGHSH and CDR2 is LQKENI. V lost 3 bases, J lost 3 bases, and 5 bases lay in between. This CDR3 is 13 amino acids long. CDR3 protein: CASSPSHTGELFF. CDR3 in DNA: TGTGCCAGCTCACCGTCCCACACCGGGGAGCTGTTTTTT.

This clone came up a few times. The V and J genes are TRBV18 and TRBJ1-1; a possible D gene is TRBD1 (6 bases). Trimming shortened V by 4 bases and J by 5 bases, and 14 bases separated the two germline ends. The germline V gene encodes CDR1 KGHSH and CDR2 LQKENI. This CDR3 comprises 14 residues. CDR3 loop: CASSQIGGSTEAFF. CDR3 nucleotide sequence: TGTGCCAGCTCACAGATAGGGGGGAGTACTGAAGCTTTCTTT.

CDR3 sequence (DNA): TGTGCCAGCAGTCTACGGGGGGCTTCTAACTATGGCTACACCTTC. It yields the protein CASSLRGASNYGYTF. The rearrangement uses TRBV6-5 and TRBJ1-2, with a tentative D call TRBD1 (6 bases). The ends were cut back, 5 bases at V and 0 bases at J, with 13 bases in the middle. The CDR3 has 15 amino acids. Germline V CDR1 and CDR2: MNHEY, SVGAGI.

V is TRBV7-9 and J is TRBJ2-1; TRBD2 matches at 7 bases. Unmatched junction bases numbered 5, after V lost 5 bases and J lost 4 bases. The CDR3 consists of 14 residues. Germline CDR1 reads SEHNR; CDR2 reads FQNEAQ (reference sequence). CDR3 DNA: TGTGCCAGCAGCCCCACTAGCGCATACAATGAGCAGTTCTTC. Its translation: CASSPTSAYNEQFF. Looking up the rest from reference TRBV7-9 and TRBJ2-1 gives the full variable domain: DTGVSQNPRHKITKRGQNVTFRCDPISEHNRLYWYRQTLGQGPEFLTYFQNEAQLEKSRLLSDRFSAERPKGSFSTLEIQRTEQGDSAMYLCASSPTSAYNEQFFGPGTRLTVL.

This clone was seen a single time. V gene TRBV5-1 combines with J gene TRBJ2-1; 9 nucleotides line up with TRBD2. This CDR3 has 16 residues. Germline CDR1 is SGHRS and CDR2 is YFSETQ. The ends lost 0 bases at V and 7 bases at J; junction bases unmatched: 8. The CDR3 region is CASSLGGRASGNEQFF. The DNA of the CDR3 is TGCGCCAGCAGCTTGGGCGGGAGGGCCTCGGGGAATGAGCAGTTCTTC.

Concerning this clone itself: A read error may produce the germline difference seen at one junction end. The chain is built from TRBV6-6 and TRBJ2-7, with unresolved D. Per the germline V gene, CDR1 is MNHNY and CDR2 is SVGAGI (reference sequence). The CDR3 sequence is 10 residues long. DNA for the CDR3: TGTGCCAGCAGTTACTCAGTCTTCTTGTTC. Translation: CASSYSVFLF.

The chain links TRBV5-3 to TRBJ2-6, with D uncertain. TRBV5-3 is an open reading frame, and its role is uncertain. The CDR3 spans 16 residues. With 5 bases removed from V and 0 bases from J, the gap between germline ends came to 12 bases. The CDR3 bases are TGTGCCAGAAGTCCAACAGTTCACTCTGGGGCCAACGTCCTGACTTTC. Translation gives CARSPTVHSGANVLTF.

The chain joins TRBV10-2 to TRBJ2-3; no firm D call. The V end was cut by 7 bases, the J end by 0 bases, with 11 bases between. The CDR3 covers 14 residues. In germline, CDR1 is WSHSY, CDR2 SAAADI. In DNA form, the CDR3 reads TGCGCCAGCAAAAAGGGCAGGAGCACAGATACGCAGTATTTT. Translated: CASKKGRSTDTQYF.

V gene TRBV6-6 combines with J gene TRBJ2-5; 7 positions match TRBD1. The CDR3 consists of 13 residues. Germline CDR1 is MNHNY and CDR2 is SVGAGI (reference sequence). V was clipped by 5 bases and J by 5 bases; unmatched bases: 5. In nucleotides, the CDR3 is TGTGCCAGCAGTCAGAGGGGGCGGGAGACCCAGTACTTC. This sequence encodes CASSQRGRETQYF.

The chain joins TRBV5-1 to TRBJ2-7; no clear D gene. Germline CDR1 and CDR2: SGHRS and YFSETQ. The V end lost 5 bases, the J end lost 1 base, and 19 bases lay between the germline ends. This CDR3 has 16 amino acids. CDR3 amino acids: CASSYYLTVDSYEQYF. As DNA, the CDR3 is TGCGCCAGCAGTTACTACCTGACCGTGGATTCCTACGAGCAGTACTTC.

This chain joins TRBV28 and TRBJ2-1; 7 bases line up with TRBD1. The V segment lost 1 base and the J segment 4 bases; nucleotides outside the gene matches: 1. Germline lookup yields CDR1 MDHEN and CDR2 SYDVKM. This CDR3 is built from 14 residues. The CDR3 nucleotides read TGTGCCAGCAGTTTATCGGACAGGTACAATGAGCAGTTCTTC. Its translation is CASSLSDRYNEQFF.

J is TRBJ1-6 and V is TRBV5-5, with TRBD1 as a possible D gene (6 bases). The CDR3 runs to 14 residues. Trimming shortened V by 4 bases and J by 9 bases, and 14 bases separated the two germline ends. Germline CDR1 reads SGHKS; CDR2 reads YYEKEE (reference sequence). CDR3 amino acids: CASSGGTTPSPLHF. CDR3 DNA sequence: TGTGCCAGCAGCGGGGGGACAACACCTTCACCCCTCCACTTT.

The genes are TRBV6-5 and TRBJ1-3, with D uncertain. The CDR3 has 14 residues. V was clipped by 2 bases and J by 3 bases, with 8 bases between them. Germline V CDR1 and CDR2: MNHEY, SVGAGI. CDR3 coding DNA: TGTGCCAGCAGTTACGCGGGGATTGGAAACACCATATATTTT. Protein: CASSYAGIGNTIYF.

V and J are TRBV12-5 and TRBJ2-1, with D tentatively TRBD1 or TRBD2 (5 bases each). Deletions cut 7 bases from V and 7 bases from J, with 26 bases between. CDR3 length: 17 amino acids. Germline-derived CDR1 and CDR2 are LGHNT and FRNRAP. The CDR3: CASAHNGATSPGNEQFF. The CDR3 DNA reads as TGTGCTAGTGCCCACAATGGGGCGACCTCCCCGGGGAATGAGCAGTTCTTC.

The chain has TRBV11-1 and TRBJ1-3, with 9 bases aligning to TRBD1. The CDR3 runs to 15 residues. V lost 4 bases to trimming and J lost 2 bases; unmatched junction nucleotides: 3. Per the germline V gene, CDR1 is SGHAT and CDR2 is FQDESV (reference sequence). The CDR3 nucleotides read TGTGCCAGCAGCTCCAGGACAGGGGCTGGAAACACCATATATTTT. Its translation is CASSSRTGAGNTIYF.

The V call is TRBV18, the J call TRBJ2-3; 9 bases agree with TRBD1. Germline CDR1 reads KGHSH; CDR2 reads LQKENI. V shed 3 bases and J 9 bases; nucleotides not matched to a gene: 1. There are 12 residues in the CDR3. The CDR3 reads CASSPGQGTQYF. Here the CDR3 DNA reads TGTGCCAGCTCACCGGGACAGGGCACGCAGTATTTT.

The chain recombines TRBV27 with TRBJ1-1; D remains unclear. The CDR3 is 14 residues long. Germline V lookup: CDR1 MNHEY, CDR2 SMNVEV (reference sequence). Trimming shortened V by 6 bases and J by 1 base, and 12 bases separated the two germline ends. The CDR3 loop is CASRPGWGNTEAFF. As DNA, the CDR3 is TGTGCCAGCAGACCTGGGTGGGGGAACACTGAAGCTTTCTTT.

The gene calls are TRBV10-1 and TRBJ2-3; possible D gene TRBD1, 7 bases. Per germline, CDR1 WNHNN and CDR2 SYGVQD (reference sequence). The V gene lost 10 bases and the J gene lost 2 bases, with 34 bases spanning the gap. The CDR3 runs 20 residues. The CDR3 sequence is CATPSRTGRSGGSPTDTQYF. The CDR3 DNA sequence: TGCGCCACCCCGAGCAGAACAGGCCGATCAGGGGGGTCCCCCACAGATACGCAGTATTTT.

The chain links TRBV5-1 to TRBJ2-3; no clear D. The germline V and J ends were trimmed by 9 bases and 4 bases, with 15 bases remaining between them. In germline, CDR1 is SGHRS, CDR2 YFSETQ. The CDR3 is made up of 13 amino acids. CDR3 protein: CANLPSGPDTQYF. Here the CDR3 DNA reads TGCGCCAACCTCCCCTCCGGGCCAGATACGCAGTATTTT.

The chain links TRBV19 to TRBJ2-1; possible D gene TRBD1, 6 bases. Trimming took 9 bases from V and 0 from J, leaving 15 bases between them. The CDR3 extends over 15 amino acids. Germline V gene lookup returns CDR1 LNHDA and CDR2 SQIVND (reference sequence). CDR3 sequence reads: CASKPGVGSYNEQFF. The CDR3 DNA reads TGTGCCAGCAAGCCAGGGGTAGGCTCCTACAATGAGCAGTTCTTC.

This clone was seen a single time. The rearrangement links TRBV30 to TRBJ2-1; no firm D call. The germline V gene encodes CDR1 GTSNPN and CDR2 SVGIG (reference sequence). This CDR3 comprises 11 residues. V was shortened by 1 base and J by 9 bases, with 7 bases between the two germline ends. The CDR3 loop is CAWSGRREQFF. CDR3 sequence (DNA): TGTGCCTGGAGTGGACGACGTGAGCAGTTCTTC.

The rearrangement links TRBV4-1 to TRBJ2-7; 8 nucleotides match TRBD1. Unmatched junction bases numbered 6, after V lost 3 bases and J lost 5 bases. CDR3 length: 14 amino acids. CDR1 and CDR2 (germline): MGHRA, YSYEKL. CDR3 region: CASSQTGDRNEQYF. Here the CDR3 DNA reads TGCGCCAGCAGCCAGACAGGGGATAGGAACGAGCAGTACTTC.

V and J are TRBV6-6 and TRBJ2-3; 8 bases fit TRBD1. The V segment lost 3 bases and the J segment 3 bases; nucleotides outside the gene matches: 5. Germline V gene lookup returns CDR1 MNHNY and CDR2 SVGAGI (reference sequence). There are 15 residues in the CDR3. DNA for the CDR3: TGTGCCAGCAGTTATCCCGGACAGGGAACAGATACGCAGTATTTT. As protein: CASSYPGQGTDTQYF.

The V and J genes are TRBV2 and TRBJ2-1; TRBD2 agrees at 11 bases. Germline trimming cut 3 bases from V and 8 bases from J; bases unmatched to any gene: 3. Germline V gives CDR1 SNHLY, CDR2 FYNNEI. The CDR3 length is 14 residues. The CDR3 DNA reads as TGTGCCAGCAGTGAGGGACTAGCGGCCCATGAGCAGTTCTTC. Amino acids: CASSEGLAAHEQFF.

V gene TRBV9 combines with J gene TRBJ1-6, with D unclear. V was clipped by 0 bases and J by 0 bases, with 4 bases between them. Germline CDR1 and CDR2: SGDLS and YYNGEE. The CDR3 has 15 residues. CDR3 residues: CASSVDSSYNSPLHF. CDR3 in DNA: TGTGCCAGCAGCGTAGACAGCTCCTATAATTCACCCCTCCACTTT. Filled out from reference TRBV9 and TRBJ1-6, the complete variable domain reads DSGVTQTPKHLITATGQRVTLRCSPRSGDLSVYWYQQSLDQGLQFLIQYYNGEERAKGNILERFSAQQFPDLHSELNLSSLELGDSALYFCASSVDSSYNSPLHFGNGTRLTVT.

The rearrangement joins TRBV11-2 to TRBJ1-1; TRBD1 matches 7 bases. Trimming cost V 4 bases and J 0 bases; bases outside gene matches: 2. Germline lookup yields CDR1 SGHAT and CDR2 FQNNGV. This CDR3 comprises 14 residues. The CDR3 region has the DNA TGTGCCAGCAGCTCAACAGGGGTGAACACTGAAGCTTTCTTT. Encoded protein: CASSSTGVNTEAFF.

CDR3 in amino acids: CASSYSSGNEKLFF. DNA of the CDR3: TGTGCCAGCAGTTACAGTTCTGGTAATGAAAAACTGTTTTTT. The rearrangement links TRBV6-6 to TRBJ1-4; no reliable D call. The CDR3 contains 14 residues. V was cut by 2 bases and J by 4 bases, with 8 bases left in between. CDR1 and CDR2 from the germline V gene are MNHNY and SVGAGI (reference sequence).

Written as DNA, the CDR3 is TGCGCCAGCAGCCCGGACAGGGCCCGGTCCTACAATGAGCAGTTCTTC. Its translation is CASSPDRARSYNEQFF. J is TRBJ2-1 and V is TRBV4-1; 8 bases are a match to TRBD1. CDR3 length equals 16 residues. V was pared by 4 bases and J by 1 base, with 6 bases of the junction left unmatched. CDR1 and CDR2 from the germline V gene are MGHRA and YSYEKL.

The rearrangement uses TRBV15 and TRBJ2-7; D not resolved. Trimming shortened V by 0 bases and J by 3 bases, and 12 bases separated the two germline ends. The CDR3 covers 15 residues. Per the germline V gene, CDR1 is LNHNV and CDR2 is YYDKDF (reference sequence). The CDR3: CATSRESATIYEQYF. The CDR3 DNA is TGTGCCACCAGCAGAGAATCGGCCACAATCTACGAGCAGTACTTC. The whole variable domain, remainder taken from reference TRBV15 and TRBJ2-7, is DAMVIQNPRYQVTQFGKPVTLSCSQTLNHNVMYWYQQKSSQAPKLLFHYYDKDFNNEADTPDNFQSRRPNTSFCFLDIRSPGLGDTAMYLCATSRESATIYEQYFGPGTRLTVT.

The genes are TRBV10-2 and TRBJ1-5; D perhaps matches TRBD1 (6 bases). Germline loops: CDR1 WSHSY, CDR2 SAAADI. The length of the CDR3 is 15 residues. Trimming left V 3 bases short and J 3 bases short, with 12 bases between. The CDR3 region has the DNA TGCGCCAGCAGTGATAGACAGGACCCCAATCAGCCCCAGCATTTT. This codes for CASSDRQDPNQPQHF.